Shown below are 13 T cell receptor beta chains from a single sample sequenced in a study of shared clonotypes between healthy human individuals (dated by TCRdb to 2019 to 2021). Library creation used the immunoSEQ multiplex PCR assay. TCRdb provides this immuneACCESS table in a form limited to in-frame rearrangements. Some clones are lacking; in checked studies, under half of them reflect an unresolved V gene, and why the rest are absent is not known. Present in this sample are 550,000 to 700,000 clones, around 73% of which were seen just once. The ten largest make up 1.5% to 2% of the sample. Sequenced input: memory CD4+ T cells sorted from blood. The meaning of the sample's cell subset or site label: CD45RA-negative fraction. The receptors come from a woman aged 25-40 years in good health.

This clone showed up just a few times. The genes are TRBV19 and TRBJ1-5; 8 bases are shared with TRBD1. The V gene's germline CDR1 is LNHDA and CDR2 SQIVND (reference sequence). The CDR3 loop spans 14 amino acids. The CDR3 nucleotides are TGTGCGACAGGGGATTTTTATGACAATCAGCCCCAGCATTTT. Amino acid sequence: CATGDFYDNQPQHF.

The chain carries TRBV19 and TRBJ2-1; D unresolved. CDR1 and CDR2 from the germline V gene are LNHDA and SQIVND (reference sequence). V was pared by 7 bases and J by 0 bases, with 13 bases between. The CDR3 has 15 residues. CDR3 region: CASTPEARSYNEQFF. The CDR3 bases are TGTGCCAGTACCCCCGAAGCTCGCTCCTACAATGAGCAGTTCTTC.

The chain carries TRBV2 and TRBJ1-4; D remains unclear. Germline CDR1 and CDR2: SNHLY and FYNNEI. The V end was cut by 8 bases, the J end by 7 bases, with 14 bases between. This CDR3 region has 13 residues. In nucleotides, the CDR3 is TGTGCCAGCTCCGGGAACATAGGTGAAAAACTGTTTTTT. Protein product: CASSGNIGEKLFF.

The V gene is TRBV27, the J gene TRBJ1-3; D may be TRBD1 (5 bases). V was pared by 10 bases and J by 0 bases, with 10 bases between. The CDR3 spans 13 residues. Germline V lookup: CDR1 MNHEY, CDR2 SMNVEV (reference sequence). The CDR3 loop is CATRQSSGNTIYF. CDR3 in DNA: TGTGCCACACGACAGAGCTCTGGAAACACCATATATTTT.

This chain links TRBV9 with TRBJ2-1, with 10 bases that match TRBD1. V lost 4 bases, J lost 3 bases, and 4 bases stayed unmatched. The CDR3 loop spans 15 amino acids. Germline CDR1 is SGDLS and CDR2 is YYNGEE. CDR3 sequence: CASSTGTGDYNEQFF. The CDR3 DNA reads TGTGCCAGCAGCACCGGGACAGGGGACTACAATGAGCAGTTCTTC.

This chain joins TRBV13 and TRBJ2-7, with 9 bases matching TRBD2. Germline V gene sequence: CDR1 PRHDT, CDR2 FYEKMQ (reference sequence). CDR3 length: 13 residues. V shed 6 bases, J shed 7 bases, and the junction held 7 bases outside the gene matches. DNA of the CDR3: TGTGCCAGCAGTCAGCGGGAGGCGGGAGAGCAGTACTTC. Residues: CASSQREAGEQYF.

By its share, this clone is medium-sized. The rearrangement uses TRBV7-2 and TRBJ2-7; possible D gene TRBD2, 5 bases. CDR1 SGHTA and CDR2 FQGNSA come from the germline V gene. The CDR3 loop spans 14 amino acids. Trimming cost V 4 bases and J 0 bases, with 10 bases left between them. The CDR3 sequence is CASSWAGSSYEQYF. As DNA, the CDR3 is TGTGCCAGCAGCTGGGCGGGCAGCTCCTACGAGCAGTACTTC.

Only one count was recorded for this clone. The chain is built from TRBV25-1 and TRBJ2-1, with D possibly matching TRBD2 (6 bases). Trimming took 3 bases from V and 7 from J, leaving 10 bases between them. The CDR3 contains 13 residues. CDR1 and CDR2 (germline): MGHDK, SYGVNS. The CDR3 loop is CASSDPGRNEQFF. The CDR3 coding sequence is TGTGCCAGCAGTGACCCCGGGAGAAATGAGCAGTTCTTC.

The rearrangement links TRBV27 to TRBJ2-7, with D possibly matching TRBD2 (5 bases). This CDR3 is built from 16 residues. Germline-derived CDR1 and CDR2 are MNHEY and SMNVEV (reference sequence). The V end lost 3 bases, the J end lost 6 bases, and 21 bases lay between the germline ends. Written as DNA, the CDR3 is TGTGCCAGCAGTTTTTTGTCGGGTGGGAGAATGATCGAGCAGTACTTC. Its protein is CASSFLSGGRMIEQYF.

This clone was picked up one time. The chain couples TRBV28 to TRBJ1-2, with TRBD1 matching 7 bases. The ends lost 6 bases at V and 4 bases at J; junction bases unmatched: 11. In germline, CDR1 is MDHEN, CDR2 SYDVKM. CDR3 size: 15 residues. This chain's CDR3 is CASRVGLGTAYGYTF. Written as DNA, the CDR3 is TGTGCCAGCAGGGTGGGGCTAGGGACAGCCTATGGCTACACCTTC.

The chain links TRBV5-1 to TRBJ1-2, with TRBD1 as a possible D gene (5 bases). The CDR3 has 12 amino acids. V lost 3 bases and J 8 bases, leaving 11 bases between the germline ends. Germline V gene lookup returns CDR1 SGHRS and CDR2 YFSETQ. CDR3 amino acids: CASSSSGEGYTF. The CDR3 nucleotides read TGCGCCAGCAGCTCCTCGGGGGAAGGCTACACCTTC.

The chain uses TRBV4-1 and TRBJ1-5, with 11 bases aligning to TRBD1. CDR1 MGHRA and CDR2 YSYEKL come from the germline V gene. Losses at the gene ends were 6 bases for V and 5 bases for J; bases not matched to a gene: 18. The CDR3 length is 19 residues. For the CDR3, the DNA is TGCGCCAGCAGACCTGCCAACCAGGACAGGGGGCAAGGGGATCAGCCCCAGCATTTT. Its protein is CASRPANQDRGQGDQPQHF.

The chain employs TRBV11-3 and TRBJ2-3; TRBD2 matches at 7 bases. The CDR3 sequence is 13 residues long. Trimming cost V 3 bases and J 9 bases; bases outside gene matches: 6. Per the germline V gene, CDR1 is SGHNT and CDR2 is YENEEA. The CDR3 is CASSLSGAGTQYF. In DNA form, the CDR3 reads TGTGCCAGCAGCTTGAGCGGGGCAGGGACGCAGTATTTT. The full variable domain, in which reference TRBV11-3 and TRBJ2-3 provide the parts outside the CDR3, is EAGVVQSPRYKIIEKKQPVAFWCNPISGHNTLYWYLQNLGQGPELLIRYENEEAVDDSQLPKDRFSAERLKGVDSTLKIQPAELGDSAVYLCASSLSGAGTQYFGPGTRLTVL.